These T cell receptor beta chains were read from a single sample in a study of somatic mutations in cytotoxic T cells in rheumatoid arthritis. Measured with immunoSEQ multiplex PCR; TCRdb has only the in-frame clones, and not every one. The repertoire includes 15,000 to 20,000 clones, less than 90% of them detected once, and roughly a tenth sits in the top ten. Sequencing was done on a sample of CD8+ T cells sorted from blood. Source of these receptors: an adult with rheumatoid arthritis. Both conserved end residues are part of each CDR3. A D gene is named only where the DNA matches it firmly. Clone size is stated in some rows and not others, as once, few, many or a class when expanded.

CDR3: CSVGDRGQNTGANVLTF
DNA: TGCAGCGTAGGGGACAGGGGGCAAAATACTGGGGCCAACGTCCTGACTTTC
size: .
V: TRBV29-1
D: TRBD1
length: 17
J: TRBJ2-6

CDR3: CASSPKEGLASYEQYF
DNA: TGTGCCAGCAGCCCCAAAGAGGGACTAGCTTCCTACGAGCAGTACTTC
size: few
V: TRBV7-9
D: TRBD2
length: 16
J: TRBJ2-7

CDR3: CASSFTSGAYSLPYEQYF
DNA: TGTGCCAGCAGCTTCACTAGCGGGGCCTACTCCCTACCCTACGAGCAGTACTTC
size: .
V: TRBV7-9
D: TRBD2
length: 18
J: TRBJ2-7

CDR3: CAWSVGEQGARGYGYTF
DNA: TGTGCCTGGAGTGTCGGGGAACAGGGGGCTCGGGGCTATGGCTACACCTTC
size: .
V: TRBV30
D: TRBD1
length: 17
J: TRBJ1-2

CDR3: CASSYSTGTNSPLHF
DNA: TGTGCCAGCAGTTACTCGACAGGCACTAATTCACCCCTCCACTTT
size: .
V: TRBV6-5
D: .
length: 15
J: TRBJ1-6

CDR3: CASSYGSSYNSPLHF
DNA: TGTGCCAGCAGTTACGGGTCGTCCTATAATTCACCCCTCCACTTT
size: .
V: TRBV6-5
D: .
length: 15
J: TRBJ1-6

CDR3: CASSLPGAGNEQYF
DNA: TGTGCCAGCAGCTTACCGGGGGCCGGAAACGAGCAGTACTTC
size: .
V: TRBV7-3
D: .
length: 14
J: TRBJ2-7

CDR3: CASSVFIGELFF
DNA: TGTGCCAGCAGCGTATTCATAGGGGAGCTGTTTTTT
size: .
V: TRBV9
D: .
length: 12
J: TRBJ2-2

CDR3: CATSRDSYGYTF
DNA: TGTGCCACCAGCAGAGACAGCTATGGCTACACCTTC
size: few
V: TRBV15
D: .
length: 12
J: TRBJ1-2

CDR3: CASSSQNLAGGTTGELFF
DNA: TGTGCCAGCAGCTCCCAAAACCTAGCGGGGGGAACCACCGGGGAGCTGTTTTTT
size: .
V: TRBV7-9
D: TRBD2
length: 18
J: TRBJ2-2

CDR3: CASSERDRGLGRTQFF
DNA: TGTGCCAGCAGCGAACGGGACAGGGGGCTAGGGCGGACTCAGTTCTTC
size: .
V: TRBV9
D: TRBD1
length: 16
J: TRBJ2-1

CDR3: CASSVTQAEQYF
DNA: TGTGCCAGCAGTGTCACGCAGGCCGAGCAGTACTTC
size: few
V: TRBV6-1
D: .
length: 12
J: TRBJ2-7

CDR3: CASSQARQGSSYNEQFF
DNA: TGTGCCAGCAGCCAGGCCAGACAGGGAAGCTCCTACAATGAGCAGTTCTTC
size: .
V: TRBV4-2
D: TRBD1
length: 17
J: TRBJ2-1

CDR3: CARWGGQCGNEQFF
DNA: TGTGCCAGATGGGGGGGCCAGTGTGGCAATGAGCAGTTCTTC
size: .
V: TRBV6-4
D: .
length: 14
J: TRBJ2-1

CDR3: CAISEKLNPQGNIQYF
DNA: TGTGCCATCAGTGAGAAGTTAAACCCACAGGGAAACATTCAGTACTTC
size: .
V: TRBV10-3
D: .
length: 16
J: TRBJ2-4

CDR3: CASSLEKGEDTQYF
DNA: TGCGCCAGCAGCTTGGAGAAGGGGGAAGATACGCAGTATTTT
size: .
V: TRBV5-1
D: .
length: 14
J: TRBJ2-3

CDR3: CASSYSSGGAGEAFF
DNA: TGCGCCAGCAGCTACTCTTCAGGGGGCGCCGGTGAAGCTTTCTTT
size: .
V: TRBV5-1
D: TRBD1
length: 15
J: TRBJ1-1

CDR3: CASSGARTDTQYF
DNA: TGTGCCAGCTCAGGGGCCCGCACAGATACGCAGTATTTT
size: .
V: TRBV7-9
D: .
length: 13
J: TRBJ2-3

CDR3: CASSWASGLTDTQYF
DNA: TGTGCCAGCAGCTGGGCTAGCGGTCTCACAGATACGCAGTATTTT
size: .
V: TRBV7-3
D: TRBD2
length: 15
J: TRBJ2-3

CDR3: CASSFKGAYNSPLHF
DNA: TGTGCCAGCAGTTTTAAGGGGGCCTATAATTCACCCCTCCACTTT
size: .
V: TRBV27
D: .
length: 15
J: TRBJ1-6

CDR3: CASRPSVGAEAFF
DNA: TGTGCCAGCAGGCCGTCGGTGGGCGCGGAAGCTTTCTTT
size: .
V: TRBV6-1
D: .
length: 13
J: TRBJ1-1

CDR3: CASKTSRSDNSPLHF
DNA: TGTGCCAGCAAGACGTCCAGGTCCGACAATTCACCCCTCCACTTT
size: few
V: TRBV7-9
D: .
length: 15
J: TRBJ1-6

CDR3: CASGLVGAYYEQYF
DNA: TGTGCTAGTGGTTTGGTAGGGGCCTACTACGAGCAGTACTTC
size: .
V: TRBV12-5
D: .
length: 14
J: TRBJ2-7

CDR3: CASRRQGGPYEQYF
DNA: TGCGCCAGCAGAAGACAGGGAGGACCCTACGAGCAGTACTTC
size: .
V: TRBV23-1
D: .
length: 14
J: TRBJ2-7

CDR3: CASSSGTLKTQYF
DNA: TGTGCCAGCAGCTCCGGTACTTTAAAGACCCAGTACTTC
size: .
V: TRBV5-6
D: .
length: 13
J: TRBJ2-5

CDR3: CASRAANTIYF
DNA: TGTGCCAGCAGGGCGGCGAACACCATATATTTT
size: .
V: TRBV2
D: .
length: 11
J: TRBJ1-3

CDR3: CAWSATPDSSYEQYF
DNA: TGTGCCTGGAGCGCAACCCCGGACAGTTCCTACGAGCAGTACTTC
size: few
V: TRBV30
D: .
length: 15
J: TRBJ2-7

CDR3: CASSQGQAGEAFF
DNA: TGTGCCAGCAGCCAAGGACAGGCGGGTGAAGCTTTCTTT
size: .
V: TRBV14
D: .
length: 13
J: TRBJ1-1

CDR3: CASSTLAYNSPLHF
DNA: TGTGCCAGCAGCACTCTGGCCTATAATTCACCCCTCCACTTT
size: .
V: TRBV27
D: .
length: 14
J: TRBJ1-6

CDR3: CASRGVAGPDTQYF
DNA: TGTGCCAGCCGGGGGGTAGCGGGGCCCGATACGCAGTATTTT
size: .
V: TRBV7-9
D: TRBD2
length: 14
J: TRBJ2-3

CDR3: CSVETRDYEQYF
DNA: TGCAGCGTGGAGACTAGAGACTACGAGCAGTACTTC
size: .
V: TRBV29-1
D: .
length: 12
J: TRBJ2-7

CDR3: CASSWTSGATYEQYF
DNA: TGTGCCAGCAGCTGGACTAGCGGGGCAACCTACGAGCAGTACTTC
size: .
V: TRBV7-9
D: TRBD2
length: 15
J: TRBJ2-7

CDR3: CASSPLTRGELFF
DNA: TGTGCCAGCAGTCCTCTAACTCGCGGGGAGCTGTTTTTT
size: .
V: TRBV27
D: .
length: 13
J: TRBJ2-2

CDR3: CASSQRGTEIYEQYF
DNA: TGCGCCAGCAGCCAGAGGGGGACAGAGATCTACGAGCAGTACTTC
size: .
V: TRBV4-1
D: TRBD1
length: 15
J: TRBJ2-7

CDR3: CASSETSGGQETQYF
DNA: TGTGCCAGCAGTGAGACTAGCGGGGGGCAAGAGACCCAGTACTTC
size: .
V: TRBV6-4
D: TRBD2
length: 15
J: TRBJ2-5

CDR3: CASSLGERPNTEAFF
DNA: TGTGCCAGCAGCTTAGGGGAACGCCCGAACACTGAAGCTTTCTTT
size: .
V: TRBV7-6
D: .
length: 15
J: TRBJ1-1

CDR3: CASSVTGTYNEQFF
DNA: TGTGCCAGCAGTGTTACAGGTACATACAATGAGCAGTTCTTC
size: once
V: TRBV27
D: .
length: 14
J: TRBJ2-1

CDR3: CASLNAEAFF
DNA: TGTGCCAGCCTAAACGCTGAAGCTTTCTTT
size: .
V: TRBV6-1
D: .
length: 10
J: TRBJ1-1

CDR3: CATSRARQGDTGELFF
DNA: TGTGCCACCAGCAGAGCTCGGCAGGGGGACACCGGGGAGCTGTTTTTT
size: .
V: TRBV15
D: TRBD1
length: 16
J: TRBJ2-2

CDR3: CASSDPGVKLFF
DNA: TGTGCCAGCAGTGACCCCGGGGTAAAACTGTTTTTT
size: .
V: TRBV6-1
D: .
length: 12
J: TRBJ1-4

CDR3: CASSDNSAVALHF
DNA: TGTGCCAGCAGCGATAACAGCGCCGTGGCCCTCCACTTT
size: .
V: TRBV9
D: .
length: 13
J: TRBJ1-6

CDR3: CASRGGLEDGYTF
DNA: TGTGCCAGCAGAGGAGGTTTGGAGGATGGCTACACCTTC
size: .
V: TRBV9
D: .
length: 13
J: TRBJ1-2

CDR3: CASSPEAGGPRQETQYF
DNA: TGTGCCAGCAGTCCGGAAGCGGGGGGGCCGCGGCAAGAGACCCAGTACTTC
size: .
V: TRBV28
D: TRBD2
length: 17
J: TRBJ2-5

CDR3: CAWGGNTEAFF
DNA: TGTGCCTGGGGGGGGAACACTGAAGCTTTCTTT
size: few
V: TRBV30
D: .
length: 11
J: TRBJ1-1

CDR3: CASSQLPGRDYGYTF
DNA: TGCGCCAGCAGCCAATTGCCAGGGAGGGACTATGGCTACACCTTC
size: .
V: TRBV4-1
D: .
length: 15
J: TRBJ1-2

CDR3: CASSVVEGEAFF
DNA: TGTGCCAGCAGCGTAGTGGAGGGCGAAGCTTTCTTT
size: few
V: TRBV9
D: .
length: 12
J: TRBJ1-1

CDR3: CASSQGRGGVETQYF
DNA: TGTGCCAGCAGCCAGGGGCGGGGGGGCGTAGAGACCCAGTACTTC
size: few
V: TRBV7-3
D: TRBD2
length: 15
J: TRBJ2-5

CDR3: CASSLEALRGYGYTF
DNA: TGTGCCAGCAGCTTAGAGGCCCTCCGAGGGTATGGCTACACCTTC
size: .
V: TRBV7-9
D: .
length: 15
J: TRBJ1-2

CDR3: CASSLLRKGRNTEAFF
DNA: TGTGCCAGCAGCTTACTTCGCAAGGGGCGGAACACTGAAGCTTTCTTT
size: .
V: TRBV7-3
D: .
length: 16
J: TRBJ1-1

CDR3: CASRPSGGARNEQFF
DNA: TGTGCCAGCAGACCAAGCGGGGGGGCCCGAAATGAGCAGTTCTTC
size: few
V: TRBV2
D: TRBD2
length: 15
J: TRBJ2-1

CDR3: CASSLESNYEQYF
DNA: TGTGCCAGCAGTTTGGAGAGTAACTACGAGCAGTACTTC
size: .
V: TRBV27
D: .
length: 13
J: TRBJ2-7

CDR3: CASSLTSRGGTEAFF
DNA: TGTGCCAGCAGTTTAACGAGTCGGGGGGGGACTGAAGCTTTCTTT
size: .
V: TRBV27
D: .
length: 15
J: TRBJ1-1

CDR3: CASSSGQGAYGYTF
DNA: TGTGCCAGCAGCTCAGGACAGGGGGCATACGGCTACACCTTC
size: .
V: TRBV7-9
D: TRBD1
length: 14
J: TRBJ1-2

CDR3: CASSQPRQGLNTEAFF
DNA: TGTGCCAGCAGTCAGCCCCGACAGGGATTAAACACTGAAGCTTTCTTT
size: .
V: TRBV28
D: TRBD1
length: 16
J: TRBJ1-1

CDR3: CASRRLTGTAKGNSNQPQHF
DNA: TGTGCCAGCAGGAGGCTTACCGGGACAGCGAAGGGAAATAGCAATCAGCCCCAGCATTTT
size: .
V: TRBV2
D: TRBD1
length: 20
J: TRBJ1-5